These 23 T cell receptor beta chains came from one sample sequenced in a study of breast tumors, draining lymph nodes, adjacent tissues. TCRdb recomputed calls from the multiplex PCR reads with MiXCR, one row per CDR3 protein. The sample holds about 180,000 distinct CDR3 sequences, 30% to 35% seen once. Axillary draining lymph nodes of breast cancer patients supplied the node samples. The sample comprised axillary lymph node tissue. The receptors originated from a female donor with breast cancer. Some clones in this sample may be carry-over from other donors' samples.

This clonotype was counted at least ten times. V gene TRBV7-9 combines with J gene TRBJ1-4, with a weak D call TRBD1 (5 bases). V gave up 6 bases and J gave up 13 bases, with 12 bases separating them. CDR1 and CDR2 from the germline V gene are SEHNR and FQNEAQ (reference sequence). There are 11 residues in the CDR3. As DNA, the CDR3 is TGTGCCAGCAGTTGGGGGGACGGACTGTTTTTT. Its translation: CASSWGDGLFF.

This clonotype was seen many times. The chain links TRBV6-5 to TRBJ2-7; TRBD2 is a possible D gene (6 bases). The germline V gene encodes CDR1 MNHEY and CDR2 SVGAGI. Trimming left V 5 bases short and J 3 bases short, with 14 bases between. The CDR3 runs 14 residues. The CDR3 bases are TGTGCCAGCAGTGGCGGAATGGGGGGCTACGAGCAGTACTTC. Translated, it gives CASSGGMGGYEQYF.

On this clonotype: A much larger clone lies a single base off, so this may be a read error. CDR3 amino acids: CSARDFGGISQPQHF. The CDR3 DNA sequence: TGCAGTGCTAGAGATTTCGGGGGGATCTCTCAGCCCCAGCATTTT. The chain couples TRBV20-1 to TRBJ1-5, with D possibly being TRBD1 (5 bases). The CDR3 runs to 15 residues. The germline V gene has CDR1 DFQATT and CDR2 SNEGSKA (reference sequence). Deletions cut 0 bases from V and 6 bases from J, with 15 bases between.

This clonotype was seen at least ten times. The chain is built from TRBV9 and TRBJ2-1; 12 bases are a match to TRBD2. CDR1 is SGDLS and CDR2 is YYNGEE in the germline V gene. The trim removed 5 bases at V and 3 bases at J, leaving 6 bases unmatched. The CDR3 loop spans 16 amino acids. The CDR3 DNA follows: TGTGCCAGCAGTCTGGGACTAGCGGGCATCTACAATGAGCAGTTCTTC. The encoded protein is CASSLGLAGIYNEQFF.

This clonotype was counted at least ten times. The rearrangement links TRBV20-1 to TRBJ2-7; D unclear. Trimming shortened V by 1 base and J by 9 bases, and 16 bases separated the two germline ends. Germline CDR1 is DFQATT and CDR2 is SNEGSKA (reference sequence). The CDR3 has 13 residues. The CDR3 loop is CSARVPPSVGQYF. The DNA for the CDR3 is TGCAGTGCTAGAGTCCCCCCCTCAGTCGGGCAGTACTTC.

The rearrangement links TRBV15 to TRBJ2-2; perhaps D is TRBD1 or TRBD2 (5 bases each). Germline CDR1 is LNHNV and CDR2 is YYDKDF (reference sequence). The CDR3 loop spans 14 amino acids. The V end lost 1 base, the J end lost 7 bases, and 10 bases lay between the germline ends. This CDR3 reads CATSRGGSIGELFF. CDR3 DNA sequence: TGTGCCACCAGCAGAGGGGGGTCTATCGGGGAGCTGTTTTTT. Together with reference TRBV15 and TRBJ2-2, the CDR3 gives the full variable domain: DAMVIQNPRYQVTQFGKPVTLSCSQTLNHNVMYWYQQKSSQAPKLLFHYYDKDFNNEADTPDNFQSRRPNTSFCFLDIRSPGLGDTAMYLCATSRGGSIGELFFGEGSRLTVL.

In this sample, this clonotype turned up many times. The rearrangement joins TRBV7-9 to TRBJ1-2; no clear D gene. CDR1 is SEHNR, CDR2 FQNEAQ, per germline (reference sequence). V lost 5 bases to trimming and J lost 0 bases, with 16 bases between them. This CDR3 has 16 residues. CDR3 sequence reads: CASSARLLGANYGYTF. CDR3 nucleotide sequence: TGTGCCAGCAGCGCCCGACTACTGGGAGCTAACTATGGCTACACCTTC. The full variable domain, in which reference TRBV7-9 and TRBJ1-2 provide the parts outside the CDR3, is DTGVSQNPRHKITKRGQNVTFRCDPISEHNRLYWYRQTLGQGPEFLTYFQNEAQLEKSRLLSDRFSAERPKGSFSTLEIQRTEQGDSAMYLCASSARLLGANYGYTFGSGTRLTVV.

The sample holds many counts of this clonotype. The CDR3 region is CASSPRSLAGGEQYF. The CDR3 region has the DNA TGTGCCAGCAGTCCACGCTCTCTAGCGGGGGGCGAGCAGTACTTC. The chain combines TRBV6-6 with TRBJ2-7; 11 nucleotides align to TRBD2. This CDR3 has 15 amino acids. V shed 5 bases and J 6 bases; nucleotides not matched to a gene: 9. CDR1 and CDR2 from the germline V gene are MNHNY and SVGAGI (reference sequence).

This CDR3 is CASSQGFCGRISTDTQYF. In DNA, the CDR3 is TGCGCCAGCAGCCAAGGATTCTGTGGGAGGATCAGCACAGATACGCAGTATTTT. This chain links TRBV4-3 with TRBJ2-3; D might be TRBD2 (6 bases). The V and J ends lost 1 base and 0 bases respectively, with 17 bases between them. Per germline, CDR1 LGHNA and CDR2 YSLEER. The CDR3 is 18 amino acids.

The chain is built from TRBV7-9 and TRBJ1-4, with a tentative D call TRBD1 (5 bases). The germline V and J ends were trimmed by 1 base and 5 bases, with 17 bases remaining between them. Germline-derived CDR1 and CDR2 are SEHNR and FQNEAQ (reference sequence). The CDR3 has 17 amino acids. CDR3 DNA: TGTGCCAGCAGCTTAGGCGGAGGGGACTCCTACAATGAAAAACTGTTTTTT. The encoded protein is CASSLGGGDSYNEKLFF.

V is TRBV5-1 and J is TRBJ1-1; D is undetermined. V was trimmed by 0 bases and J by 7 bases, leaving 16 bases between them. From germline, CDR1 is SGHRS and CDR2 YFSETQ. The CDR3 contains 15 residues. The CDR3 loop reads CASSLAASTGGEAFF. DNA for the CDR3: TGCGCCAGCAGCTTGGCCGCGAGTACTGGTGGTGAAGCTTTCTTT.

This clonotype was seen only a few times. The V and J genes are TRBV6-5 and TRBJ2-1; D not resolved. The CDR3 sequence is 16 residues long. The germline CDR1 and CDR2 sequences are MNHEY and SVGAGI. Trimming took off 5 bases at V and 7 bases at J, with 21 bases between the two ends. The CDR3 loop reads CASSHPAAQRRNEQFF. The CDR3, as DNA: TGTGCCAGCAGTCACCCCGCGGCTCAAAGGCGGAATGAGCAGTTCTTC.

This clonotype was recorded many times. The CDR3 nucleotides are TGTGCCAGCAGTTTAACAGGGGACACCGGGGAGCTGTTTTTT. Protein: CASSLTGDTGELFF. This chain joins TRBV28 and TRBJ2-2; 7 bases align to TRBD1. Germline V CDR1 and CDR2: MDHEN, SYDVKM. V shed 2 bases and J 3 bases; nucleotides not matched to a gene: 0. The CDR3 runs 14 residues.

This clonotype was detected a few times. As DNA, the CDR3 is TGTGCCAGCACCTACGGGGGGAACGAGCAGTACTTC. This gives the protein CASTYGGNEQYF. J is TRBJ2-7 and V is TRBV6-2 or TRBV6-3; 7 nucleotides agree with TRBD2. The CDR3 covers 12 residues. J was trimmed by 5 bases and V by 7 bases; bases with no gene match: 5. The germline CDR1 and CDR2 sequences are MNHEY and SVGEGT.

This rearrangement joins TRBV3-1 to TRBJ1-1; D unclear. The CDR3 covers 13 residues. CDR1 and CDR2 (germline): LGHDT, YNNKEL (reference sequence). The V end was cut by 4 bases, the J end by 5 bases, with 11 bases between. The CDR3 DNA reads TGTGCCAGCAGCCTGGACGTGGGGACTGAAGCTTTCTTT. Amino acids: CASSLDVGTEAFF.

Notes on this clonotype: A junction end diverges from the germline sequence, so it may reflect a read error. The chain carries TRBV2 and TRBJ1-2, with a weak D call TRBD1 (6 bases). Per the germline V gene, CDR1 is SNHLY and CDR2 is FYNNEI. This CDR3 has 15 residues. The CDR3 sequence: CASSGGGGNEYGFAF. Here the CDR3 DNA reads TGTGCCAGCAGCGGGGGGGGGGGCAATGAGTATGGCTTCGCCTTC.

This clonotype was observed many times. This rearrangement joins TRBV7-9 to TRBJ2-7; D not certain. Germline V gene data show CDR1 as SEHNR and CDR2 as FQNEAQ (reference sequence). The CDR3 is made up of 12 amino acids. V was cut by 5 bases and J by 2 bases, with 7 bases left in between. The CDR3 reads CASSLSTYEQYF. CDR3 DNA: TGTGCCAGCAGCCTGAGTACCTACGAGCAGTACTTC. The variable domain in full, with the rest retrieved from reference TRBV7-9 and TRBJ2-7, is DTGVSQNPRHKITKRGQNVTFRCDPISEHNRLYWYRQTLGQGPEFLTYFQNEAQLEKSRLLSDRFSAERPKGSFSTLEIQRTEQGDSAMYLCASSLSTYEQYFGPGTRLTVT.

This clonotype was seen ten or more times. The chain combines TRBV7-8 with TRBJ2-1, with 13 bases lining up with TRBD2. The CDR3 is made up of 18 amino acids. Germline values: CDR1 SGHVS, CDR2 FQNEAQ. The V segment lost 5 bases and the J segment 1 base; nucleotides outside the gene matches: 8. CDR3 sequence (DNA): TGTGCCAGCAGCAAGCGGACTAGCGGGAGTCGGTCCTACAATGAGCAGTTCTTC. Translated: CASSKRTSGSRSYNEQFF.

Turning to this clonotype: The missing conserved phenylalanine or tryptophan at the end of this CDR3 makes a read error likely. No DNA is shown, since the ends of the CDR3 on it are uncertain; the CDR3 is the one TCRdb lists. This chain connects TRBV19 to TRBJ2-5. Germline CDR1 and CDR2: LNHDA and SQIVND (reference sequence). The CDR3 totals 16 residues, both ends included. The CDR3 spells CASSIGDGLYQETRYS.

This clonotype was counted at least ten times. Written as DNA, the CDR3 is TGTGCCAGTAGTCAACAGGGCTTTGTGTTCGAGCAGTACTTC. Translating it yields CASSQQGFVFEQYF. The genes are TRBV19 and TRBJ2-7; a possible D gene is TRBD1 (6 bases). The CDR3 spans 14 residues. Deletions cut 5 bases from V and 6 bases from J, with 17 bases between. CDR1 and CDR2 from the germline V gene are LNHDA and SQIVND (reference sequence).

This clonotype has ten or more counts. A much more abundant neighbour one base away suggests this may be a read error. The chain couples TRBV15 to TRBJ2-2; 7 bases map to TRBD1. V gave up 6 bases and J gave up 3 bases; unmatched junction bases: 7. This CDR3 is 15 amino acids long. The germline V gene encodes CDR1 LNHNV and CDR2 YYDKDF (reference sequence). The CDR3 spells CATRDRARYTGELFF. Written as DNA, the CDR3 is TGTGCCACCAGAGACAGGGCGAGATACACCGGGGAGCTGTTTTTT.

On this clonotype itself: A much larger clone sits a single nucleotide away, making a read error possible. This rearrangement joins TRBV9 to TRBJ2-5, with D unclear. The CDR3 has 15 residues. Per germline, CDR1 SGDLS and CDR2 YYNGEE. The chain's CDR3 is CASSVSANSQETPYF. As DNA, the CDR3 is TGTGCCAGCAGCGTATCTGCAAACTCCCAAGAGACCCCGTACTTC.

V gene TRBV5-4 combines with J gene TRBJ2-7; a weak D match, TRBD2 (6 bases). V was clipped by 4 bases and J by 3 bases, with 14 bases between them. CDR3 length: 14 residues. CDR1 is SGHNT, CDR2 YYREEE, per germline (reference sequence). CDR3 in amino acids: CASSGGGPGYEQYF. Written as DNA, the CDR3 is TGTGCCAGCAGCGGTGGAGGGCCCGGCTACGAGCAGTACTTC.